This record concerns one T cell receptor beta chain sequence. The entry originates in a study of OX40 agonist ivuxolimab in advanced cancers. TCRdb's copy holds only in-frame clones and misses some; the assay was immunoSEQ multiplex PCR. The table includes over 50,000 clones, around 89% detected once. The CDR3 loop spans 18 amino acids. Trimming removed 2 bases at V and 3 bases at J, with 20 bases between. CDR1 SGHRS and CDR2 YFSETQ come from the germline V gene. The specimen was CD4+ or CD8+ T cells sorted from blood, collected in a trial of the OX40 agonist ivuxolimab. The receptor comes from an adult with an advanced solid tumor such as melanoma, head and neck, liver or kidney cancer. The V and J genes are TRBV5-1 and TRBJ2-2; tentative D call: TRBD2 (5 bases). The CDR3 loop is CASSFKMDSIKDTGELFF. The CDR3 nucleotides are TGCGCCAGCAGCTTTAAGATGGACTCGATTAAGGACACCGGGGAGCTGTTTTTT.